One sample yielded the 29 T cell receptor beta chains listed below, sequenced in a study of PD-L1 blockade in urothelial cancer. The time point denotes: peripheral blood 6 weeks after treatment start. Here immunoSEQ multiplex PCR was the method, and the copy in TCRdb shows in-frame clones only, minus some. The sample consists of more than 60,000 clones, around nine tenths of them appearing once. Material: PBMCs, obtained around atezolizumab (anti-PD-L1) treatment. These receptors came from a man in his sixties with urothelial cancer.

The genes are TRBV6-1 and TRBJ2-7; D perhaps matches TRBD1 (6 bases). The CDR3 has 14 residues. Germline-derived CDR1 and CDR2 are MNHNS and SASEGT. The germline V and J ends were trimmed by 7 bases and 3 bases, with 16 bases remaining between them. CDR3 amino acids: CASTNRDKFYEQYF. The CDR3 DNA follows: TGTGCCAGCACCAACCGGGACAAATTCTACGAGCAGTACTTC.

V is TRBV7-9 and J is TRBJ2-7, with 7 nucleotides matching TRBD2. The CDR3 runs to 14 residues. Trimming at V came to 1 base and at J to 6 bases, leaving 6 bases not matched to a gene. Germline assignment: CDR1 SEHNR and CDR2 FQNEAQ (reference sequence). This CDR3 reads CASSLGGGGGEQYF. The DNA of the CDR3 is TGTGCCAGCAGCTTAGGTGGCGGCGGGGGCGAGCAGTACTTC.

The rearrangement links TRBV18 to TRBJ1-2, with 9 bases fitting TRBD1. The length of the CDR3 is 15 residues. The junction had 6 bases not matched to a gene; V was cut back by 0 bases and J by 7 bases. Germline CDR1 KGHSH, CDR2 LQKENI. The CDR3 nucleotides are TGTGCCAGCTCACCACCTGGGACAGGGCTTGGTGGCTACACCTTC. Protein sequence: CASSPPGTGLGGYTF. Filled out from reference TRBV18 and TRBJ1-2, the complete variable domain reads NAGVMQNPRHLVRRRGQEARLRCSPMKGHSHVYWYRQLPEEGLKFMVYLQKENIIDESGMPKERFSAEFPKEGPSILRIQQVVRGDSAAYFCASSPPGTGLGGYTFGSGTRLTVV.

This sequence joins TRBV5-1 and TRBJ2-3; perhaps TRBD2 as D (5 bases). CDR3 length: 15 amino acids. Trimming removed 0 bases at V and 3 bases at J, with 11 bases between. From germline, CDR1 is SGHRS and CDR2 YFSETQ. CDR3: CASSLGGSRTDTQYF. The CDR3 nucleotides are TGCGCCAGCAGCTTGGGAGGGAGCAGGACAGATACGCAGTATTTT.

This clone was seen a single time. The chain recombines TRBV27 with TRBJ2-3; 9 bases are a match to TRBD2. With 0 bases clipped from V and 6 bases from J, the junction kept 13 bases outside the gene matches. This CDR3 spans 18 amino acids. From germline, CDR1 is MNHEY and CDR2 SMNVEV (reference sequence). CDR3 in DNA: TGTGCCAGCAGTTTATCGCCAGATAGCGGGAGTGTTTTCGATACGCAGTATTTT. This codes for CASSLSPDSGSVFDTQYF.

The V and J genes are TRBV6-1 and TRBJ1-5; tentatively, D is TRBD1 (5 bases). The CDR3 length is 15 residues. Germline CDR1 and CDR2: MNHNS and SASEGT. V was pared by 11 bases and J by 0 bases, with 17 bases between. CDR3 nucleotide sequence: TGTGCCTGTCAAGCAGGGTTTTATAGCAATCAGCCCCAGCATTTT. It codes for CACQAGFYSNQPQHF.

The chain has TRBV19 and TRBJ2-3, with 7 bases fitting TRBD1. Germline V gene data show CDR1 as LNHDA and CDR2 as SQIVND (reference sequence). The CDR3 has 17 residues. V was pared by 2 bases and J by 6 bases, with 14 bases of the junction left unmatched. The CDR3 region has the DNA TGTGCCAGTAGTATAAAGGACCGAGGCAGGGGGAAGGATACGCAGTATTTT. It encodes CASSIKDRGRGKDTQYF. Complete variable domain (other parts from reference TRBV19 and TRBJ2-3): DGGITQSPKYLFRKEGQNVTLSCEQNLNHDAMYWYRQDPGQGLRLIYYSQIVNDFQKGDIAEGYSVSREKKESFPLTVTSAQKNPTAFYLCASSIKDRGRGKDTQYFGPGTRLTVL.

V and J are TRBV7-3 and TRBJ2-6; TRBD1 is a possible D gene (6 bases). Trimming removed 5 bases at V and 3 bases at J, with 11 bases between. This CDR3 region has 15 residues. The V gene's germline CDR1 is SGHTA and CDR2 FQGTGA. The CDR3 region has the DNA TGTGCCAGCAGCCTCACAGGGTTTGGGGCCAACGTCCTGACTTTC. This codes for CASSLTGFGANVLTF.

The chain has TRBV7-8 and TRBJ2-2; D may be TRBD1 (6 bases). V lost 5 bases to trimming and J lost 3 bases, with 19 bases between them. Per the germline V gene, CDR1 is SGHVS and CDR2 is FQNEAQ. This CDR3 spans 17 amino acids. CDR3 in amino acids: CASSPHRVSRDTGELFF. CDR3 bases: TGTGCCAGCAGCCCACACAGGGTTTCGCGGGACACCGGGGAGCTGTTTTTT.

The chain has TRBV9 and TRBJ2-1; 7 positions match TRBD2. The trim removed 0 bases at V and 3 bases at J, leaving 18 bases unmatched. CDR3 length: 20 residues. The germline gives CDR1 SGDLS, CDR2 YYNGEE. As DNA, the CDR3 is TGTGCCAGCAGCGTAGCGGGCGTTGGAGCGGGATCTGGGGTCTACAATGAGCAGTTCTTC. Translation gives CASSVAGVGAGSGVYNEQFF.

The CDR3, as DNA: TGTGCCAGCAGCTCCTACCTCCGGGACAGCTATGGCTACACCTTC. Its protein is CASSSYLRDSYGYTF. The rearrangement uses TRBV7-9 and TRBJ1-2; 7 bases match TRBD1. Germline CDR1 reads SEHNR; CDR2 reads FQNEAQ (reference sequence). V shed 4 bases, J shed 4 bases, and the junction held 9 bases outside the gene matches. The CDR3 is made up of 15 amino acids.

The chain carries TRBV5-4 and TRBJ1-2, with D possibly being TRBD1 (6 bases). Per germline, CDR1 SGHNT and CDR2 YYREEE (reference sequence). The CDR3 loop spans 13 amino acids. V lost 0 bases and J 8 bases, leaving 11 bases between the germline ends. CDR3 sequence: CASSLGQGQGYTF. CDR3 coding DNA: TGTGCCAGCAGCTTGGGGCAGGGGCAAGGCTACACCTTC.

The chain is built from TRBV29-1 and TRBJ2-7, with TRBD2 as a possible D gene (5 bases). Germline CDR1 SQVTM, CDR2 ANQGSEA. Trimming removed 4 bases at V and 5 bases at J, with 15 bases between. This CDR3 comprises 13 residues. In nucleotides, the CDR3 is TGCAGCGTTGTATGGTGGGAGACGGACGAGCAGTACTTC. Encoded protein: CSVVWWETDEQYF.

The chain links TRBV28 to TRBJ2-7, with D unclear. The CDR3 has 13 residues. CDR1 and CDR2 from the germline V gene are MDHEN and SYDVKM. V was shortened by 2 bases and J by 2 bases, with 7 bases between the two germline ends. The CDR3 DNA follows: TGTGCCAGCAGTTTAACAGAACCCTACGAGCAGTACTTC. Its protein product is CASSLTEPYEQYF.

This chain joins TRBV27 and TRBJ2-7; D possibly corresponds to TRBD1 (5 bases). V gave up 4 bases and J gave up 0 bases, with 10 bases separating them. The germline gives CDR1 MNHEY, CDR2 SMNVEV (reference sequence). CDR3 length equals 14 residues. The CDR3 region is CASSYDRNSYEQYF. DNA of the CDR3: TGTGCCAGCAGTTACGACAGAAACTCCTACGAGCAGTACTTC.

This clone appeared once. As DNA, the CDR3 is TGTGCCAGCAGCTTAGGGGGGAGGGCCCTCCCGGGGGAGCTGTTTTTT. Encoded protein: CASSLGGRALPGELFF. The chain links TRBV7-6 to TRBJ2-2; 7 bases match TRBD2. Germline assignment: CDR1 SGHVS and CDR2 FNYEAQ. The CDR3 totals 16 residues. Trimming cost V 1 base and J 8 bases; bases outside gene matches: 10.

This rearrangement joins TRBV4-3 to TRBJ2-1; 8 nucleotides agree with TRBD2. Losses at the gene ends were 0 bases for V and 8 bases for J; bases not matched to a gene: 12. The CDR3 loop spans 17 amino acids. CDR1 and CDR2 from the germline V gene are LGHNA and YSLEER. The DNA of the CDR3 is TGCGCCAGCAGCCAAGATCGGACCGGGAGGGGGTCCCATGAGCAGTTCTTC. It codes for CASSQDRTGRGSHEQFF.

The chain is built from TRBV29-1 and TRBJ2-5; weak D call: TRBD1 (5 bases). Germline values: CDR1 SQVTM, CDR2 ANQGSEA. The CDR3 is 11 amino acids. With 8 bases removed from V and 4 bases from J, the gap between germline ends came to 11 bases. This CDR3 is CSSGLRETQYF. CDR3 in DNA: TGCAGCTCAGGGTTACGAGAGACCCAGTACTTC.

The CDR3 DNA follows: TGCGCCAGCAGCCCTACAGGGGACGGCTACACCTTC. Amino acids: CASSPTGDGYTF. The rearrangement joins TRBV5-1 to TRBJ1-2, with 7 bases aligning to TRBD1. The CDR3 runs to 12 residues. Germline lookup yields CDR1 SGHRS and CDR2 YFSETQ. The J segment lost 8 bases and the V segment lost 4 bases, leaving 5 bases of the junction unmatched.

The J gene is TRBJ2-7, the V gene TRBV6-5; 10 positions agree with TRBD1. This CDR3 contains 15 residues. V trimming: 0 bases; J trimming: 4 bases; junction bases outside the gene matches: 3. Germline lookup yields CDR1 MNHEY and CDR2 SVGAGI. CDR3 bases: TGTGCCAGCAGTTACTCGGGACAGGGGTTTTACGAGCAGTACTTC. It translates to CASSYSGQGFYEQYF.

The rearrangement uses TRBV5-1 and TRBJ2-5; 7 nucleotides match TRBD1. The V gene end was trimmed by 5 bases and the J gene end by 1 base; junction bases not matched to a gene: 8. Looked up from germline, CDR1 is SGHRS and CDR2 is YFSETQ. This CDR3 has 15 residues. Here the CDR3 reads CASSKQGYTQETQYF. Here the CDR3 DNA reads TGCGCCAGCAGTAAACAGGGGTACACCCAAGAGACCCAGTACTTC.

This clone was seen more than once but under ten times. This chain joins TRBV5-1 and TRBJ1-1; no definite D call. CDR3 length equals 16 residues. V shed 6 bases and J shed 2 bases, with 20 bases lying between them. In germline, CDR1 is SGHRS, CDR2 YFSETQ. CDR3 protein: CASTAGKLGLNTEAFF. CDR3 bases: TGCGCCAGCACCGCGGGGAAACTGGGATTAAACACTGAAGCTTTCTTT.

J is TRBJ2-1 and V is TRBV5-1; TRBD2 aligns across 11 bases. J was trimmed by 4 bases and V by 0 bases; bases with no gene match: 6. Germline V CDR1 and CDR2: SGHRS, YFSETQ. CDR3 length: 17 amino acids. For the CDR3, the DNA is TGCGCCAGCAGCTTGGGGGCTAGCGGGGGGTTTTACAATGAGCAGTTCTTC. Encoded protein: CASSLGASGGFYNEQFF.

In this sample, this clone turned up a few times. The chain has TRBV7-3 and TRBJ2-2, with 10 bases that match TRBD2. The V gene's germline CDR1 is SGHTA and CDR2 FQGTGA. V gave up 1 base and J gave up 6 bases; unmatched junction bases: 11. The CDR3 extends over 18 amino acids. CDR3 protein: CASSLNPGSGGASGELFF. CDR3 bases: TGTGCCAGCAGCTTAAACCCGGGGAGCGGGGGGGCGTCCGGGGAGCTGTTTTTT.

This chain joins TRBV4-2 and TRBJ2-2; the D is unclear. Per germline, CDR1 LGHNA and CDR2 YNFKEQ. V was pared by 1 base and J by 7 bases, with 4 bases between. The CDR3 runs 12 residues. CDR3 DNA sequence: TGTGCCAGCAGCCAAGGCGTCGGGGAGCTGTTTTTT. Amino acids: CASSQGVGELFF.

This chain connects TRBV30 to TRBJ1-2; a possible D gene is TRBD1 (6 bases). This CDR3 has 13 amino acids. The V end lost 8 bases, the J end lost 8 bases, and 21 bases lay between the germline ends. In germline, CDR1 is GTSNPN, CDR2 SVGIG (reference sequence). This CDR3 is CAGTRGLYVGYTF. CDR3 nucleotides: TGTGCCGGGACGAGGGGGTTATACGTCGGCTACACCTTC. Based on the CDR3 plus reference TRBV30 and TRBJ1-2, the full variable domain is SQTIHQWPATLVQPVGSPLSLECTVEGTSNPNLYWYRQAAGRGLQLLFYSVGIGQISSEVPQNLSASRPQDRQFILSSKKLLLSDSGFYLCAGTRGLYVGYTFGSGTRLTVV.

The rearrangement joins TRBV19 to TRBJ2-7; 9 positions match TRBD1. The ends lost 3 bases at V and 5 bases at J; junction bases unmatched: 5. Per germline, CDR1 LNHDA and CDR2 SQIVND (reference sequence). The CDR3 runs to 14 residues. The DNA of the CDR3 is TGTGCCAGTAGTATGGGACAGGGTATCCACGAGCAGTACTTC. Translating gives CASSMGQGIHEQYF.

The J gene is TRBJ2-5, the V gene TRBV4-2; unclear D gene. This CDR3 is built from 14 residues. The germline V and J ends were trimmed by 2 bases and 5 bases, with 12 bases remaining between them. Germline CDR1 LGHNA, CDR2 YNFKEQ. DNA of the CDR3: TGTGCCAGCAGCCAACGGGTCATTGAGGAGACCCAGTACTTC. Its protein is CASSQRVIEETQYF.

The gene calls are TRBV4-2 and TRBJ2-5; tentatively, D is TRBD2 (5 bases). V dropped 1 base and J dropped 2 bases, with 11 bases sitting between them. The CDR3 loop spans 15 amino acids. Per germline, CDR1 LGHNA and CDR2 YNFKEQ. CDR3 sequence reads: CASSQADYAQETQYF. The CDR3 DNA follows: TGTGCCAGCAGCCAAGCCGACTACGCGCAAGAGACCCAGTACTTC.